This T cell receptor (beta chain) was sequenced for a study of neurological immune-mediated disorders. Study observations and caveats: It was the repertoires of 18 of 34 multiple sclerosis patients that phylogenetic grouping placed in one related-CDR3 cluster, which is a possible signature.

Per the germline V gene, CDR1 is DFQATT and CDR2 is SNEGSKA (reference sequence). The CDR3 spans 12 residues. V was trimmed by 6 bases and J by 4 bases, leaving 12 bases between them. Each CDR3 protein gets one entry after TCRdb re-called the 5' RACE reads with MiXCR. The table has approximately 41,000 distinct CDR3 sequences, about 2.5% seen once. The sample holds many counts of this clonotype. Its antigen is as yet unknown. The receptor comes from a man aged 25 to 40 with multiple sclerosis. Specimen: PBMCs. The V gene is TRBV20-1, the J gene TRBJ2-5, with D perhaps matching TRBD1 (6 bases). The CDR3 reads CSARGRAETQYF. The CDR3 DNA sequence: TGCAGTGCCAGGGGCAGGGCAGAGACCCAGTACTTC.